The clone carrying this T cell receptor (beta chain) was detected many times. For TCR beta, libraries came from iRepertoire HTBI primers and Arm-PCR of CDR3 regions. TCRdb re-derived calls from the multiplex PCR reads in MiXCR, one entry per CDR3 protein. The data contain about 400,000 distinct CDR3 sequences, around 21% of them singletons. Time point indicated: persistent/refractory GD, antithyroid drugs over 5 years with positive TRAb. The authors made the TCR library using RNA they extracted from PBMCs. The source of the sample is a study of regulatory T cells in long-lasting Graves disease. Whole-study context: More than 5 years of antithyroid drugs with positive TSH receptor antibodies defined persistent Graves' disease.

V dropped 7 bases and J dropped 1 base, with 10 bases sitting between them. CDR3 length equals 13 residues. CDR1 MDHEN and CDR2 SYDVKM come from the germline V gene. This clonotype was sampled from a female donor with Graves disease. V and J are TRBV28 and TRBJ1-2, with D perhaps TRBD1 (6 bases). Material: peripheral blood mononuclear cells (PBMCs), obtained when the disease was refractory, from a patient treated with antithyroid drugs. The CDR3: CASIDRSNYGYTF. CDR3 nucleotides: TGTGCCAGCATCGACAGGAGTAACTATGGCTACACCTTC.